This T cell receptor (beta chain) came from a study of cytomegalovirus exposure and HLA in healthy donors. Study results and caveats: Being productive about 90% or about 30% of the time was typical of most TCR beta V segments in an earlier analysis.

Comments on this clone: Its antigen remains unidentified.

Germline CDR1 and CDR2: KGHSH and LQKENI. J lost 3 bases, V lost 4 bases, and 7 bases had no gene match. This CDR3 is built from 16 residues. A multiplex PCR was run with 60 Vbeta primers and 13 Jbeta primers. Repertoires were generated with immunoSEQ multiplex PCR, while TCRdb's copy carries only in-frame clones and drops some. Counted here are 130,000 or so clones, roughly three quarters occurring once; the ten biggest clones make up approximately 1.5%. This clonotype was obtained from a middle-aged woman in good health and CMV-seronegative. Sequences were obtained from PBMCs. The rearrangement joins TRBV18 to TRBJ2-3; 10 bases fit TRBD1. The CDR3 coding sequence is TGTGCCAGCTCACGGGCCGGGACAGGGGTTACAGATACGCAGTATTTT. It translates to CASSRAGTGVTDTQYF.